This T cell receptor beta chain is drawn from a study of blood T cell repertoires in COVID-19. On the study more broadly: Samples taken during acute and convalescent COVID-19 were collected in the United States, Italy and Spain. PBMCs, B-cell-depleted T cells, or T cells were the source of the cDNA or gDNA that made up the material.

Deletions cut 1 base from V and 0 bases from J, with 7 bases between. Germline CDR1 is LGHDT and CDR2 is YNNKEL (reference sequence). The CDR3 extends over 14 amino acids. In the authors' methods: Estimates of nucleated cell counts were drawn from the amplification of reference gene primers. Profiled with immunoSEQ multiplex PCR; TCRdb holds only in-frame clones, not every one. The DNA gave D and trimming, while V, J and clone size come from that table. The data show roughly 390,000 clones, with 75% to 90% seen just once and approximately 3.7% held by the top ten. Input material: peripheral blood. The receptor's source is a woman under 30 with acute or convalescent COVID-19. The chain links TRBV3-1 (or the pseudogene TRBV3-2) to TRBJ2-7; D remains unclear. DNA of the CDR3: TGTGCCAGCAGCCAAGTTAGAAGCTCCTACGAGCAGTACTTC. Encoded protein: CASSQVRSSYEQYF.